This T cell receptor beta chain was recorded in a study of OX40 agonist ivuxolimab in advanced cancers. For the study at large: Partial responses, seen in three patients, involved one hepatocellular carcinoma and two cutaneous melanomas.

Study observations and caveats: CD4+ T cells averaged fewer expanded clones than CD8+ T cells. Clonal expansion by week 6 occurred in CD4+ and CD8+ blood T cells (at 0.1 to 3.0 mg/kg).

V shed 4 bases, J shed 3 bases, and the junction held 9 bases outside the gene matches. This CDR3 region has 15 residues. The germline V gene has CDR1 SGHVS and CDR2 FNYEAQ. Concerning this clone itself: Its target is not known.

The method was immunoSEQ multiplex PCR; TCRdb's version includes in-frame clones alone and lacks a portion of them. The data hold tens of thousands of clones, with around nine tenths observed a single time. This TCR was recovered from an adult with an advanced solid tumor such as melanoma, head and neck, liver or kidney cancer. The V gene is TRBV7-6, the J gene TRBJ2-7; 7 bases are a match to TRBD2. The material was CD4+ or CD8+ T cells sorted from blood, obtained in a trial of the OX40 agonist ivuxolimab. The CDR3 region is CASSSLEAGDYEQYF. In DNA, the CDR3 is TGTGCCAGCAGCTCCTTGGAGGCGGGAGACTACGAGCAGTACTTC.